This T cell receptor (beta chain) was found in a study of regulatory T cells in long-lasting Graves disease. Germline V gene lookup returns CDR1 DFQATT and CDR2 SNEGSKA (reference sequence). The CDR3 loop spans 12 amino acids. In its sample, this clonotype was seen once. The junction departs from the called germline gene at one end, perhaps through a read error. Time point defined: persistent/refractory GD, antithyroid drugs over 5 years with positive TRAb. RNA isolated from PBMCs was used to make the TCR library. Arm-PCR of CDR3 regions and iRepertoire HTBI primers were used to build TCR beta libraries. In TCRdb, the multiplex PCR reads were re-called with MiXCR into one record per CDR3 protein. The table shows 400,000 or so distinct CDR3 sequences, with roughly 20% occurring only once.

Sequenced material: peripheral blood mononuclear cells (PBMCs), taken when the disease was refractory, from a patient treated with antithyroid drugs. The chain uses TRBV20-1 and TRBJ1-1, with 8 bases that match TRBD1. The receptor was derived from a female donor with Graves disease. The CDR3 DNA reads as TGCAGTGCTAGTCAGGGGGCGGTTGAAGCTTCCTTT. This translates into CSASQGAVEASF.